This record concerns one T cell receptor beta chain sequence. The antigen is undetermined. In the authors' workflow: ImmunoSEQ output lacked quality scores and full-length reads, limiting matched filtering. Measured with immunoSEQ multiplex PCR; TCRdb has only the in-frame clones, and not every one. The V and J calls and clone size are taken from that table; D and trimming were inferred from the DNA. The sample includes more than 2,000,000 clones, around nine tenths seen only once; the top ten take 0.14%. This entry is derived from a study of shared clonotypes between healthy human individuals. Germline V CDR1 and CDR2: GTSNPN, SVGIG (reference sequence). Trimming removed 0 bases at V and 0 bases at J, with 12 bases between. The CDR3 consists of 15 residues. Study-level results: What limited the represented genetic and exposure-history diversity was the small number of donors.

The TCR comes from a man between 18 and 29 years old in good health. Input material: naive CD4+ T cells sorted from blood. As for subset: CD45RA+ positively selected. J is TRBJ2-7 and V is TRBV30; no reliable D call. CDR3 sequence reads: CAWSVSGSFSYEQYF. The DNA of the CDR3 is TGTGCCTGGAGTGTAAGTGGTAGCTTCTCCTACGAGCAGTACTTC.